This TCR beta chain was profiled in a study of molecular identifiers for immune sequencing clone quantification listed by TCRdb under 2018. About the study as a whole: For a replicate experiment, RNA from approximately 20,000 or 98,000 naive CD8 T cells was divided into five aliquots, and four of the five aliquots were sequenced. CD8 T cells were used in a methods study to benchmark molecular-identifier clustering-based TCR repertoire sequencing (MIDCIRS) and TCR RNA copy counting. Beyond this particular receptor, the publication reports: Highly expanded clone sizes could be underestimated because identical TCR molecules may share a barcode. The naive libraries included spiked-in Jurkat TCR RNA (around 9 copies' worth), and this Jurkat TCR RNA is not part of the donor repertoire. Modeling indicated approximately 3 TCR RNA copies recovered per cell, compared with about 9.7 by digital PCR, which implies a capture efficiency of approximately 30%. When barcode sub-clustering was omitted, TCR diversity was inflated by chimeric consensus sequences, with chimeras reaching as high as 47%. In CMV-specific effector cells, over 99% of molecules were held by clones above 20 RNA copies, whereas under 1% of molecules were held by such clones in naive cells. Spiked-in Jurkat TCR RNA equal to a single cell's worth was reported to be detectable even within 1,100,000 naive CD8 T cells.

Naive CD8 T cell libraries were made from 20,000 to 1,000,000 sorted cells using 10%, 30% or 50% of purified RNA. On a BD FACSAria II, naive CD8 T cells were FACS-sorted as CD8+CD4-CCR7+CD45RA+ and collected into RLT Plus buffer. Around 10 TCR copies' worth of Jurkat RNA were spiked into about 19,000-1,000,000 naive CD8 T cell samples to test detection sensitivity. Enrichment of CD8 T cells was performed with RosetteSep CD8+ T Cell Enrichment Cocktail and Ficoll-Paque, after which ACK red cell lysis was carried out. Its CDR3 holds 16 amino acids, cysteine through phenylalanine. Here the CDR3 DNA is all that survives: 48 bases in frame from base 1. The junction shows trimming of 1 base on V and 4 bases on J, plus 16 bases between the germline ends. The receptor library was made with PCR. Sequencing instrument: NextSeq 500. Bulk TCR libraries were prepared as previously described, using TCR primers listed in Table S5. Total RNA was purified with the Qiagen AllPrep DNA/RNA kit. Before analysis, reads from multiple sequencing runs of one library were combined. Per the source publication's procedure: Reads were retained only if the reads had an exact TCR constant sequence, and the retained reads were trimmed to 150 nt and grouped according to their 12-nt molecular barcodes. Within each barcode group, reads were sub-clustered at a 15% Levenshtein threshold, and quality-weighted consensus sequences were built per RNA molecule. Non-functional sequences were removed, as were lower-count sequences one edit away from another. Barcode sub-clusters with fewer than 20% of the maximum read count were removed, based on fitting two negative binomial distributions. TCRdb cleaned the public reads at Q25 with fastp, built clones with MiXCR and kept in-frame beta chains. Duplicate CDR3 protein sequences are folded into a single record with the most common DNA and genes. The authors' filters were not applied to this entry. The sample yields roughly 93,000 distinct CDR3 sequences; roughly 23% were counted once. Jointly, the top ten make up about 0.73% of the sample.

A note on this clonotype: Its antigen is currently not known. One base away there is no much larger clone; base qualities are not given.

This receptor chain uses TRBV12-3 or TRBV12-4 and TRBJ1-2, with no reliable assignment of the D segment. This TCR derives from a human donor in good health. Some libraries in this study had Jurkat cell RNA spiked in. The sample was naive CD8+ T cells from blood, with Jurkat cell RNA spiked in. The cell subset or site label corresponds to: FACS-sorted CD8+CD4-CCR7+CD45RA+ naive T cells. The sequence in DNA is TGTGCCAGCAGTTTAGAACTCCCTCAGTCTCCCTATGGCTACACCTTC. The translation is CASSLELPQSPYGYTF.